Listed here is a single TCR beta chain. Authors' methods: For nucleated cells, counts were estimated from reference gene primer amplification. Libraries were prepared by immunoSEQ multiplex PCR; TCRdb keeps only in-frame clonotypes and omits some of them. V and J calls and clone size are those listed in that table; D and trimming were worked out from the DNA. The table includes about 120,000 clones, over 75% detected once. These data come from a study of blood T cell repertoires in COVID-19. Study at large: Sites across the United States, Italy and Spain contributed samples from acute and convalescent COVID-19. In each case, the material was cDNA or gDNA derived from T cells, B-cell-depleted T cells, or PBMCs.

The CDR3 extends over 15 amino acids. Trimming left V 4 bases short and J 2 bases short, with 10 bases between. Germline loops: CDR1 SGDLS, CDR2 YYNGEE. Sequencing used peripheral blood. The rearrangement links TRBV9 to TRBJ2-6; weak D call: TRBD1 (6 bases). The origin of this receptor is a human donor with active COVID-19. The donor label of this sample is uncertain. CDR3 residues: CASSLRDTGANVLTF. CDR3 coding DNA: TGTGCCAGCAGCTTACGGGACACTGGGGCCAACGTCCTGACTTTC.